This TCR beta chain was sequenced during a study of T cells in Graves' hyperthyroidism and ophthalmopathy. As concerns this clonotype: No antigen is known for it.

RNA transcripts gave rise to amplified TCR beta CDR3 regions. The study used the HTBI primer set for a first-round RT-PCR of the TCR CDR3. TCRdb passed the multiplex PCR reads through MiXCR, listing each CDR3 protein once. The repertoire holds 500,000 to 600,000 distinct CDR3 sequences, roughly 50% seen once, with around 7.7% in the top ten. Study-level findings and limits: Also found in blood were most expanded thyroid clonotypes above 0.001. Ophthalmopathy stood apart from stable hyperthyroidism in a 13 V-J model. Ophthalmopathy was predicted by the model a median of roughly 6.6 months ahead of onset.

Clinical symptoms, serum thyroxine and TRAb, thyroid ultrasound and orbital computed tomography together formed the diagnostic basis. This CDR3 contains 19 residues. Trimming pared 0 bases from V and 7 bases from J, leaving 24 bases between. Germline CDR1 is MNHEY and CDR2 is SVGEGT. This sequence was found in a woman aged 18-35 years with Graves' hyperthyroidism. Sequencing was performed on peripheral blood or thyroid tissue (not recorded which). The rearrangement uses TRBV6-2 or TRBV6-3 and TRBJ2-2, with D maybe TRBD2 (8 bases). This chain's CDR3 is CASSYSVAGIHPGGGELFF. CDR3 nucleotide sequence: TGTGCCAGCAGTTACTCGGTAGCGGGAATCCACCCAGGGGGCGGGGAGCTGTTTTTT.